Sequencing of this TCR beta chain was carried out in a study of CD8+ T cells in alopecia areata. Study-wide background: Treated patients swallowed 5 to 10 mg of oral tofacitinib twice daily. A 6-month off-drug phase came after tofacitinib, which had lasted 6 to 18 months. Study observations and caveats: During tofacitinib treatment, many expanded lesional clones remained in scalp and blood. Among the top 100, expanded CD8+ clones were significantly decreased by tofacitinib, as was scalp clonality.

A note on this clone: Its antigen is as yet unknown.

The treatment denotes: oral pan-JAK inhibitor, 5-10 mg twice daily. Reverse transcription of extracted RNA yielded cDNA, which provided the sequencing template. TCRdb's copy holds only in-frame clones and misses some; the assay was immunoSEQ multiplex PCR. The sample includes 150,000 to 200,000 clones, 60% of them seen just once. Germline assignment: CDR1 SQVTM and CDR2 ANQGSEA. The CDR3 is 12 residues long. Trimming left V 6 bases short and J 0 bases short, with 9 bases between. The rearrangement uses TRBV29-1 and TRBJ2-7; D call uncertain. The sequence was obtained from a human donor with alopecia areata. This specimen was CD4+ T cells sorted from blood, taken at week 24, from a patient treated with tofacitinib. CDR3: CSVRTSSYEQYF. CDR3 coding DNA: TGCAGCGTCCGGACCAGCTCCTACGAGCAGTACTTC.